Listed here are 22 T cell receptor beta chains from one sample, sequenced in a study of T cell responses to AZD1222 COVID-19 vaccine. Here immunoSEQ multiplex PCR was the method, and the copy in TCRdb shows in-frame clones only, minus some. The sample records 150,000 or so clones, 85% to 95% being singletons. Sequencing used peripheral blood, obtained 28 days after the second AZD1222 dose. These receptors all come from an adult who received the AZD1222 COVID-19 vaccine.

The gene calls are TRBV6-2 or TRBV6-3 and TRBJ1-1; D remains ambiguous. Germline V gene data show CDR1 as MNHEY and CDR2 as SVGEGT. V shed 2 bases and J shed 8 bases, with 18 bases lying between them. The length of the CDR3 is 15 residues. Here the CDR3 reads CASSYGLGELAEAFF. The CDR3 DNA reads TGTGCCAGCAGTTACGGTCTCGGGGAACTGGCCGAAGCTTTCTTT.

In this sample, this clone turned up once. The V call is TRBV21-1, the J call TRBJ2-1; whether TRBD1, the table's D call, matches the DNA was not checked. TRBV21-1 is a pseudogene. This CDR3 is 17 amino acids long. The CDR3 is CASSPGGGDRGKNEQFF. The DNA of the CDR3 is TGTGCCAGCAGCCCAGGAGGTGGGGACAGGGGTAAAAATGAGCAGTTCTTC.

V is TRBV30 and J is TRBJ1-6; 10 positions agree with TRBD1. The CDR3 covers 14 residues. J was trimmed by 10 bases and V by 5 bases; bases with no gene match: 8. CDR1 is GTSNPN and CDR2 is SVGIG in the germline V gene (reference sequence). The CDR3 nucleotides read TGTGCCTGGTTACGGGACAGGGGCGGCTCACCCCTCCACTTT. It encodes CAWLRDRGGSPLHF.

The chain links TRBV29-1 to TRBJ2-1, with 7 bases that match TRBD2. V lost 7 bases to trimming and J lost 7 bases; unmatched junction nucleotides: 13. Germline CDR1 and CDR2: SQVTM and ANQGSEA. This CDR3 contains 14 residues. The CDR3 spells CSDSGLAGGNEQFF. The CDR3 DNA is TGCAGCGACTCGGGCCTCGCCGGGGGGAATGAGCAGTTCTTC.

The J gene is TRBJ1-3, the V gene TRBV7-9, with D unclear. This CDR3 has 18 amino acids. Trimming shortened V by 7 bases and J by 0 bases, and 22 bases separated the two germline ends. From germline, CDR1 is SEHNR and CDR2 FQNEAQ (reference sequence). The CDR3 reads CASTTTSGSVPSGNTIYF. The CDR3 coding sequence is TGTGCCAGCACCACGACTTCGGGTTCCGTCCCCTCTGGAAACACCATATATTTT. The full variable domain, in which reference TRBV7-9 and TRBJ1-3 provide the parts outside the CDR3, is DTGVSQNPRHKITKRGQNVTFRCDPISEHNRLYWYRQTLGQGPEFLTYFQNEAQLEKSRLLSDRFSAERPKGSFSTLEIQRTEQGDSAMYLCASTTTSGSVPSGNTIYFGEGSWLTVV.

The J gene is TRBJ2-3, the V gene TRBV5-1; 11 nucleotides match TRBD1. The V segment lost 0 bases and the J segment 3 bases; nucleotides outside the gene matches: 3. The CDR3 is 16 residues long. CDR1 is SGHRS, CDR2 YFSETQ, per germline. Written as DNA, the CDR3 is TGCGCCAGCAGCTTGGGGACAGGGGGCCTAACAGATACGCAGTATTTT. Protein sequence: CASSLGTGGLTDTQYF.

The genes are TRBV11-2 and TRBJ1-1, with D maybe TRBD1 (5 bases). The CDR3 covers 13 residues. Trimming removed 0 bases at V and 5 bases at J, with 7 bases between. Germline CDR1 and CDR2: SGHAT and FQNNGV. In nucleotides, the CDR3 is TGTGCCAGCAGCTTAGAGTGGGGGACTGAAGCTTTCTTT. This gives the protein CASSLEWGTEAFF.

This sequence joins TRBV28 and TRBJ1-2; D might be TRBD1 (5 bases). The germline V and J ends were trimmed by 4 bases and 5 bases, with 14 bases remaining between them. Germline V gene lookup returns CDR1 MDHEN and CDR2 SYDVKM. The CDR3 runs 14 residues. The CDR3 coding sequence is TGTGCCAGCAGTTACGGGGGGAACCCTTATGGCTACACCTTC. It yields the protein CASSYGGNPYGYTF.

This clone was observed a handful of times. The chain links TRBV5-1 to TRBJ2-2, with D hard to call. Germline lookup yields CDR1 SGHRS and CDR2 YFSETQ. The CDR3 is 13 amino acids. Trimming stripped 4 bases from V and 4 bases from J, with 8 bases between. The CDR3 sequence is CASSPSSTGELFF. DNA for the CDR3: TGCGCCAGCAGCCCCTCTAGCACCGGGGAGCTGTTTTTT.

V is TRBV10-3 and J is TRBJ1-2; TRBD1 is a possible D gene (5 bases). Germline CDR1 is ENHRY and CDR2 is SYGVKD. Trimming pared 4 bases from V and 1 base from J, leaving 13 bases between. There are 15 residues in the CDR3. CDR3 in DNA: TGTGCCATCAGTGCCCAGAGTCAGGGTAACTATGGCTACACCTTC. Translating gives CAISAQSQGNYGYTF.

V is TRBV28 and J is TRBJ2-3; 8 nucleotides line up with TRBD2. CDR3 length: 14 amino acids. With V trimmed by 7 bases and J by 1 base, 4 bases remained unmatched. Germline loops: CDR1 MDHEN, CDR2 SYDVKM. The CDR3 DNA follows: TGTGCCAGCAATCCAGCGGGAGGCACAGATACGCAGTATTTT. It yields the protein CASNPAGGTDTQYF. The full variable domain, in which reference TRBV28 and TRBJ2-3 provide the parts outside the CDR3, is DVKVTQSSRYLVKRTGEKVFLECVQDMDHENMFWYRQDPGLGLRLIYFSYDVKMKEKGDIPEGYSVSREKKERFSLILESASTNQTSMYLCASNPAGGTDTQYFGPGTRLTVL.

The chain links TRBV7-2 to TRBJ1-5; possible D gene TRBD1, 6 bases. The CDR3 is 15 amino acids. V was pared by 1 base and J by 4 bases, with 11 bases between. Germline values: CDR1 SGHTA, CDR2 FQGNSA. CDR3 region: CASSLVSGVNQPQHF. The CDR3 DNA reads TGTGCCAGCAGCTTAGTGTCAGGGGTTAATCAGCCCCAGCATTTT.

The gene calls are TRBV30 and TRBJ2-7; D not resolved. Trimming shortened V by 2 bases and J by 2 bases, and 7 bases separated the two germline ends. This CDR3 spans 12 amino acids. CDR1 is GTSNPN and CDR2 is SVGIG in the germline V gene (reference sequence). CDR3 bases: TGTGCCTGGAGTAGGAATACCTACGAGCAGTACTTC. Translated, it gives CAWSRNTYEQYF.

The V call is TRBV7-9, the J call TRBJ1-6, with 9 bases fitting TRBD1. CDR3 length: 15 amino acids. Germline V gives CDR1 SEHNR, CDR2 FQNEAQ (reference sequence). Trimming at V came to 5 bases and at J to 9 bases, leaving 8 bases not matched to a gene. The CDR3 protein is CASSAAGTGTSPLHF. DNA of the CDR3: TGTGCCAGCAGCGCCGCCGGGACAGGGACTTCACCCCTCCACTTT.

In the case of this clone: Germline is not matched at one junction end, which may reflect a read error. The genes are TRBV6-5 and TRBJ1-5; D gene ambiguous. CDR1 is MNHEY and CDR2 is SVGAGI in the germline V gene. CDR3 length equals 13 residues. CDR3 in DNA: TGTGCCAGCACTTACAGTCTCTTCCAGCCCCAGCATTTT. This sequence encodes CASTYSLFQPQHF.

V and J are TRBV28 and TRBJ1-4; D is perhaps TRBD1 (5 bases). Germline V lookup: CDR1 MDHEN, CDR2 SYDVKM. CDR3 length equals 14 residues. Between the trimmed V and J ends, which lost 6 bases and 7 bases, there was a span of 15 bases. The CDR3 sequence: CASRFRGLSEKLFF. DNA of the CDR3: TGTGCCAGCAGGTTCCGGGGCCTGAGTGAAAAACTGTTTTTT.

The chain has TRBV13 and TRBJ2-7; TRBD2 is a possible D gene (6 bases). The V gene's germline CDR1 is PRHDT and CDR2 FYEKMQ (reference sequence). Trimming shortened V by 3 bases and J by 5 bases, and 17 bases separated the two germline ends. The CDR3 has 15 residues. The CDR3 DNA follows: TGTGCCAGCAGCTTGAATGGCCAACCGGGGGACGAGCAGTACTTC. It is translated as CASSLNGQPGDEQYF.

The V and J genes are TRBV7-7 and TRBJ2-5; D ambiguous. The CDR3 extends over 15 amino acids. Deletions cut 1 base from V and 3 bases from J, with 12 bases between. The V gene's germline CDR1 is SSHAT and CDR2 FNYEAQ (reference sequence). CDR3 residues: CASSLEVMSKETQYF. The CDR3, as DNA: TGTGCCAGCAGCTTAGAAGTTATGTCAAAAGAGACCCAGTACTTC.

The chain carries TRBV5-1 and TRBJ2-1, with D perhaps matching TRBD1 (6 bases). The V gene lost 0 bases and the J gene lost 4 bases, with 14 bases spanning the gap. The CDR3 is 16 amino acids. Germline CDR1 SGHRS, CDR2 YFSETQ. CDR3 protein: CASSLGLQGRYNEQFF. CDR3 nucleotide sequence: TGCGCCAGCAGCTTGGGGTTACAGGGTCGGTACAATGAGCAGTTCTTC.

This sequence joins TRBV9 and TRBJ2-1, with D perhaps TRBD2 (6 bases). The CDR3 sequence is 14 residues long. Germline V lookup: CDR1 SGDLS, CDR2 YYNGEE. V was trimmed by 7 bases and J by 6 bases, leaving 17 bases between them. CDR3 DNA sequence: TGTGCCAGCTCCCCGGGAGTCGGCCTCAATGAGCAGTTCTTC. Translating gives CASSPGVGLNEQFF.

The chain carries TRBV7-2 and TRBJ1-5; no clear D. Germline lookup yields CDR1 SGHTA and CDR2 FQGNSA. This CDR3 has 16 amino acids. Trimming removed 5 bases from V and 0 bases from J, with 14 bases in between. The CDR3 reads CASSPRAGNSNQPQHF. The CDR3 nucleotides read TGTGCCAGCAGCCCCCGGGCTGGGAATAGCAATCAGCCCCAGCATTTT.

The rearrangement links TRBV6-1 to TRBJ2-2; TRBD2 agrees at 7 bases. CDR1 and CDR2 from the germline V gene are MNHNS and SASEGT. This CDR3 comprises 14 residues. The J segment lost 6 bases and the V segment lost 3 bases, leaving 4 bases of the junction unmatched. The CDR3 spells CASSDDLAAGELFF. Written as DNA, the CDR3 is TGTGCCAGCAGTGACGATCTAGCGGCCGGGGAGCTGTTTTTT.